A single sample gave rise to the 13 T cell receptor beta chains below, sequenced in a study of CD8+ T cells in alopecia areata. After isolation, RNA underwent reverse transcription to generate cDNA as the sequencing template. Assay: immunoSEQ multiplex PCR; the TCRdb copy retains only in-frame clones and omits some. The sample lists 80,000 to 100,000 clones; about 44% were seen once. Treatment reported: oral pan-JAK inhibitor, 5-10 mg twice daily. The source was CD8+ T cells sorted from blood, collected at week 24, from a patient treated with tofacitinib. The source of these receptors is a human donor with alopecia areata.

There are a few counts of this clone. DNA for the CDR3: TGTGCCAGCAGCCAAGGAGGGGAGCTGTTTTTT. It encodes CASSQGGELFF. The chain carries TRBV14 and TRBJ2-2; D ambiguous. V shed 1 base and J shed 8 bases, with 2 bases lying between them. The CDR3 runs to 11 residues. CDR1 and CDR2 (germline): SGHDN, FVKESK.

The chain's CDR3 is CASIKELNTEAFF. The CDR3 nucleotides read TGTGCCAGCATCAAGGAGCTTAACACTGAAGCTTTCTTT. The rearrangement joins TRBV7-9 to TRBJ1-1; D gene ambiguous. V was cut by 7 bases and J by 2 bases, with 11 bases left in between. The CDR3 contains 13 residues. CDR1 and CDR2 from the germline V gene are SEHNR and FQNEAQ (reference sequence).

The chain combines TRBV30 with TRBJ1-5, with D perhaps matching TRBD1 (6 bases). The germline V gene has CDR1 GTSNPN and CDR2 SVGIG (reference sequence). The CDR3 has 14 residues. V was clipped by 4 bases and J by 3 bases, with 13 bases between them. The CDR3 DNA follows: TGTGCCTGGAACCCCGGACAGCTCAATCAGCCCCAGCATTTT. Its translation is CAWNPGQLNQPQHF.

The chain has TRBV29-1 and TRBJ1-4, with D hard to call. The ends were cut back, 6 bases at V and 7 bases at J, with 18 bases in the middle. This CDR3 is 14 amino acids long. Germline loops: CDR1 SQVTM, CDR2 ANQGSEA. The CDR3 region is CSVGDLGVGEKLFF. CDR3 nucleotides: TGCAGCGTGGGTGACCTCGGGGTAGGTGAAAAACTGTTTTTT.

This clone was recorded a few times. The chain combines TRBV5-6 with TRBJ2-5; perhaps TRBD2 as D (5 bases). CDR1 is SGHDT and CDR2 is YYEEEE in the germline V gene. V was shortened by 1 base and J by 5 bases, with 9 bases between the two germline ends. CDR3 length equals 13 residues. The CDR3 sequence is CASSLTGGETQYF. CDR3 coding DNA: TGTGCCAGCAGCTTGACTGGCGGGGAGACCCAGTACTTC.

The chain joins TRBV15 to TRBJ2-4; TRBD1 matches at 7 bases. V lost 5 bases, J lost 0 bases, and 10 bases stayed unmatched. CDR3 length: 17 residues. The germline CDR1 and CDR2 sequences are LNHNV and YYDKDF (reference sequence). The CDR3 DNA is TGTGCCACCAGCGCCAGACAGGGATTAGTAGCCAAAAACATTCAGTACTTC. Protein: CATSARQGLVAKNIQYF.

The chain links TRBV30 to TRBJ2-3; TRBD2 matches 10 bases. V dropped 0 bases and J dropped 2; count of bases not matched to a gene: 5. CDR3 length equals 16 residues. The germline V gene encodes CDR1 GTSNPN and CDR2 SVGIG (reference sequence). This chain's CDR3 is CAWSVTSGTYTDTQYF. The CDR3 bases are TGTGCCTGGAGTGTCACTAGCGGGACCTACACAGATACGCAGTATTTT.

In this sample, this clone turned up a few times. The V gene is TRBV30, the J gene TRBJ2-7; D may correspond to TRBD1 or TRBD2 (5 bases each). Trimming stripped 4 bases from V and 2 bases from J, with 6 bases between. The CDR3 length is 11 residues. CDR1 is GTSNPN, CDR2 SVGIG, per germline (reference sequence). The CDR3 DNA reads TGTGCCTGGAAGGGACCCTACGAGCAGTACTTC. It is translated as CAWKGPYEQYF.

The rearrangement uses TRBV9 and TRBJ2-3, with D maybe TRBD2 (5 bases). Germline V gives CDR1 SGDLS, CDR2 YYNGEE. CDR3 length equals 11 residues. V lost 4 bases to trimming and J lost 11 bases, with 11 bases between them. The CDR3 loop is CASSSSAEQYF. CDR3 DNA: TGTGCCAGCAGCAGTAGCGCAGAGCAGTATTTT.

This sequence joins TRBV7-9 and TRBJ2-7; D may be TRBD2 (6 bases). V lost 5 bases and J lost 5, with 13 bases in between. This CDR3 has 13 residues. The germline CDR1 and CDR2 sequences are SEHNR and FQNEAQ (reference sequence). This CDR3 is CASSRSWGDEQYF. DNA for the CDR3: TGTGCCAGCAGCCGCTCTTGGGGGGACGAGCAGTACTTC.

The CDR3 DNA sequence: TGTGCCAGTAGTCTGCTCTGGGTGGGCTCCGGCGAGCAGTACTTC. Residues: CASSLLWVGSGEQYF. The rearrangement uses TRBV19 and TRBJ2-7, with unresolved D. The CDR3 length is 15 residues. Trimming removed 5 bases at V and 6 bases at J, with 20 bases between. The germline CDR1 and CDR2 sequences are LNHDA and SQIVND (reference sequence).

The chain has TRBV6-5 and TRBJ2-1; possibly TRBD1 or TRBD2 for D (6 bases each). CDR1 MNHEY and CDR2 SVGAGI come from the germline V gene. The CDR3 spans 13 residues. V was clipped by 5 bases and J by 8 bases, with 13 bases between them. CDR3 coding DNA: TGTGCCAGCAGTCCGGGGGCACGGGATGAGCAGTTCTTC. Translation: CASSPGARDEQFF.

This clone was recorded many times. V usage is TRBV19 and J usage is TRBJ1-1; D is unclear. CDR1 and CDR2 (germline): LNHDA, SQIVND (reference sequence). The CDR3 has 13 residues. V lost 3 bases and J lost 2, with 7 bases in between. CDR3 DNA: TGTGCCAGTAGTATGAACGGTAACACTGAAGCTTTCTTT. This gives the protein CASSMNGNTEAFF.